These T cell receptor beta chains were read from a single sample in a study of spatial heterogeneity in lung cancer. TCRdb used MiXCR to reprocess the 5' RACE reads, holding one entry per CDR3 protein. The sample has roughly 1,800 distinct CDR3 sequences; approximately 15% are singletons. The specimen comprised normal lung tissue next to the tumor, sampled at surgery. These receptors all come from a male donor with early-stage non-small cell lung cancer. Each CDR3 is given without its conserved first and last residue. Size is stated for part of the rows, as once, few or many counts, or as a class when the clone is expanded.

abundance: medium-sized
v_gene: TRBV19
j_gene: TRBJ2-1
CDR3aa: GKGVYNEQF

abundance: few
v_gene: TRBV20-1
j_gene: TRBJ2-1
CDR3aa: SARDGPDEQF

abundance: medium-sized
v_gene: TRBV29-1
j_gene: TRBJ1-2
CDR3aa: SVATGSNFGYT

abundance: medium-sized
v_gene: TRBV29-1
j_gene: TRBJ2-2
CDR3aa: SVAFGTGELF

abundance: -
v_gene: TRBV11-2
j_gene: TRBJ2-7
CDR3aa: ASSLDRDRDYEQY

abundance: few
v_gene: TRBV20-1
j_gene: TRBJ1-3
CDR3aa: SATDRGNGLNTIY

abundance: -
v_gene: TRBV4-1
j_gene: TRBJ2-4
CDR3aa: ASSQDDLKNIQY

abundance: medium-sized
v_gene: TRBV18
j_gene: TRBJ2-7
CDR3aa: ASSPPMYRGGEQY

abundance: medium-sized
v_gene: TRBV29-1
j_gene: TRBJ1-1
CDR3aa: SALQGGNTEAF

abundance: many
v_gene: TRBV20-1
j_gene: TRBJ1-2
CDR3aa: SAPDRGRNGYT

abundance: -
v_gene: TRBV28
j_gene: TRBJ1-5
CDR3aa: ASSKDGSNQPQH

abundance: medium-sized
v_gene: TRBV20-1
j_gene: TRBJ2-3
CDR3aa: SARLGGGRADTQY

abundance: -
v_gene: TRBV6-2/TRBV6-3
j_gene: TRBJ2-7
CDR3aa: ASSPYYEQY

abundance: large
v_gene: TRBV27
j_gene: TRBJ2-5
CDR3aa: ASWQFQETQY

abundance: few
v_gene: TRBV7-2
j_gene: TRBJ2-1
CDR3aa: ASSLLHSGNNEQF

abundance: medium-sized
v_gene: TRBV28
j_gene: TRBJ2-1
CDR3aa: ASSNPGQGLWEQF

abundance: -
v_gene: TRBV11-1
j_gene: TRBJ2-7
CDR3aa: ASSPGGGYNYEQY

abundance: medium-sized
v_gene: TRBV6-5
j_gene: TRBJ2-7
CDR3aa: ASSWEGGLAGGPANEQY

abundance: medium-sized
v_gene: TRBV6-1
j_gene: TRBJ1-4
CDR3aa: ASSGFPGRQNEKLF

abundance: medium-sized
v_gene: TRBV7-9
j_gene: TRBJ2-5
CDR3aa: ASSRGALQETQY

abundance: -
v_gene: TRBV7-9
j_gene: TRBJ2-7
CDR3aa: ASSPQTGHEQY

abundance: -
v_gene: TRBV18
j_gene: TRBJ2-5
CDR3aa: ASSPPLKRETQY

abundance: medium-sized
v_gene: TRBV20-1
j_gene: TRBJ1-5
CDR3aa: SARDPGLGNQPQH

abundance: medium-sized
v_gene: TRBV20-1
j_gene: TRBJ2-5
CDR3aa: SARDFAGQGVKTQY

abundance: medium-sized
v_gene: TRBV27
j_gene: TRBJ2-3
CDR3aa: ASSLSRSTDTQY

abundance: -
v_gene: TRBV11-2
j_gene: TRBJ1-5
CDR3aa: ASSLAENQPQH

abundance: few
v_gene: TRBV23-1
j_gene: TRBJ2-7
CDR3aa: ASSRGDNYEQY

abundance: -
v_gene: TRBV5-4
j_gene: TRBJ2-5
CDR3aa: ASSLGITGDETQY

abundance: once
v_gene: TRBV3-1
j_gene: TRBJ1-1
CDR3aa: ASSQEDRAPEAF

abundance: medium-sized
v_gene: TRBV29-1
j_gene: TRBJ2-4
CDR3aa: SVRGQGLAKNIQY

abundance: few
v_gene: TRBV24-1
j_gene: TRBJ2-3
CDR3aa: ATSDRAPRGDTQY

abundance: medium-sized
v_gene: TRBV19
j_gene: TRBJ1-5
CDR3aa: ASSVGVNQPQH

abundance: medium-sized
v_gene: TRBV5-1
j_gene: TRBJ2-5
CDR3aa: ASSRGPEETQY

abundance: medium-sized
v_gene: TRBV20-1
j_gene: TRBJ2-1
CDR3aa: SARDGTYNEQF

abundance: medium-sized
v_gene: TRBV28
j_gene: TRBJ1-6
CDR3aa: ASSTHRDGAPLH

abundance: large
v_gene: TRBV23-1
j_gene: TRBJ2-3
CDR3aa: ASSSQRRLQIRTDTQY

abundance: medium-sized
v_gene: TRBV19
j_gene: TRBJ1-5
CDR3aa: ASSDMGGNQPQH

abundance: many
v_gene: TRBV18
j_gene: TRBJ1-5
CDR3aa: ASSPRQGGKQPQH

abundance: medium-sized
v_gene: TRBV7-2
j_gene: TRBJ2-2
CDR3aa: ASSRWPTGTGGGTGELF

abundance: medium-sized
v_gene: TRBV5-1
j_gene: TRBJ2-3
CDR3aa: ASSLADSPTDTQY

abundance: large
v_gene: TRBV2
j_gene: TRBJ2-7
CDR3aa: ASSEMGGRDEQY

abundance: few
v_gene: TRBV10-3
j_gene: TRBJ2-3
CDR3aa: AISVAGVFADTQY

abundance: many
v_gene: TRBV28
j_gene: TRBJ2-1
CDR3aa: ASWTSEYNEQF